This TCR beta chain was found in a study of long-term antiretroviral therapy in people with HIV. As for this clone: Its antigen is currently unknown.

Version v3.0 of the immunoSEQ assay was performed at survey level. TCRdb's copy holds only in-frame clones and misses some; the assay was immunoSEQ multiplex PCR. This sample yields about 38,000 clones, of which roughly 80% are seen a single time; about 5.2% belongs to the top ten. Only United States sites treated participants with HIV. The CDR3 covers 14 residues. Trimming pared 0 bases from V and 5 bases from J, leaving 11 bases between. The study's findings and limits: Nothing was known about ART adherence, viral resistance or changes in therapy.

Source: unsorted PBMCs, taken 1.5 years after starting antiretroviral therapy. The chain carries TRBV23-1 and TRBJ2-7, with TRBD1 as a possible D gene (6 bases). TRBV23-1 is classed as an ORF, of uncertain function. The origin of this receptor is a man younger than 30 with HIV. CDR3 loop: CASSQSGHGDEQYF. The CDR3 DNA reads as TGCGCCAGCAGTCAATCGGGACACGGAGACGAGCAGTACTTC.